The TCR beta chain under discussion was sequenced for a study of blood T cell repertoires in COVID-19. Study information: Samples representing acute and convalescent COVID-19 were sourced from the United States, Italy and Spain. PBMCs, B-cell-depleted T cells, or T cells were the source of the cDNA or gDNA that made up the material.

The CDR3 runs to 15 residues. Germline V lookup: CDR1 LGHNA, CDR2 YSLEER. J was trimmed by 7 bases and V by 0 bases; bases with no gene match: 3. Authors' processing steps: Reference gene primers were amplified, and this amplification served to estimate nucleated cell counts. Assay: immunoSEQ multiplex PCR; the TCRdb copy retains only in-frame clones and omits some. V and J calls and clone size are those listed in that table; D and trimming were worked out from the DNA. Seen here are roughly 260,000 clones, approximately 83% observed once, and the top ten hold 3.6%. Sequenced input: PBMCs or T cells enriched from blood (not recorded which). This chain connects TRBV4-3 to TRBJ2-1; 10 bases are a match to TRBD1. This sequence originates from a woman aged 40 to 50 who had been exposed to COVID-19. CDR3: CASSQEGQGWNEQFF. In DNA, the CDR3 is TGCGCCAGCAGCCAAGAGGGACAGGGGTGGAATGAGCAGTTCTTC.